Below, 23 T cell receptor beta chains from the same sample are listed, as sequenced in a study of technical replicates of blood from a few donors. TCRdb's table, derived via immunoSEQ multiplex PCR, lists solely in-frame clones and lacks some. Among roughly 80,000 clones listed, about 91% were seen once. The sample comprised T cells isolated from PBMCs. The receptors shown here come from a human donor in good health.

The chain combines TRBV5-1 with TRBJ2-3, with a tentative D call TRBD2 (7 bases). The V and J ends lost 0 bases and 3 bases respectively, with 14 bases between them. This CDR3 has 16 residues. Germline values: CDR1 SGHRS, CDR2 YFSETQ. For the CDR3, the DNA is TGCGCCAGCAGCTTGGGCGGGGGCTCGTCGACAGATACGCAGTATTTT. It codes for CASSLGGGSSTDTQYF. Looking up the rest from reference TRBV5-1 and TRBJ2-3 gives the full variable domain: KAGVTQTPRYLIKTRGQQVTLSCSPISGHRSVSWYQQTPGQGLQFLFEYFSETQRNKGNFPGRFSGRQFSNSRSEMNVSTLELGDSALYLCASSLGGGSSTDTQYFGPGTRLTVL.

The chain carries TRBV19 and TRBJ2-7; 11 bases are a match to TRBD2. The germline CDR1 and CDR2 sequences are LNHDA and SQIVND (reference sequence). The CDR3 extends over 17 amino acids. V was clipped by 3 bases and J by 2 bases; unmatched bases: 9. In DNA, the CDR3 is TGTGCCAGTAGTATGAGATTAGAACTAGCGGGAGCCTACGAGCAGTACTTC. Translated: CASSMRLELAGAYEQYF.

Relative to its sample, this clone is medium-sized. The chain joins TRBV5-8 to TRBJ1-1; TRBD1 is a possible D gene (5 bases). The V gene lost 5 bases and the J gene lost 6 bases, with 14 bases spanning the gap. Germline loops: CDR1 SGHTS, CDR2 YDEGEE. The CDR3 consists of 13 residues. In nucleotides, the CDR3 is TGTGCCAGCAGTCTGGACCCAGGGCCTGAAGCTTTCTTT. Translation gives CASSLDPGPEAFF.

This clone showed up just once. This sequence joins TRBV6-1 and TRBJ2-2, with 11 bases lining up with TRBD2. V lost 5 bases, J lost 7 bases, and 3 bases stayed unmatched. This CDR3 region has 14 residues. Germline loops: CDR1 MNHNS, CDR2 SASEGT. The CDR3: CASSYSGRDGELFF. Written as DNA, the CDR3 is TGTGCCAGCAGTTATAGCGGGAGGGACGGGGAGCTGTTTTTT.

A single count supports this clone. CDR3 region: CASSLRSGITYNEQFF. CDR3 DNA: TGTGCCAGCAGCTTAAGAAGCGGGATCACCTACAATGAGCAGTTCTTC. V is TRBV7-9 and J is TRBJ2-1, with 7 nucleotides matching TRBD2. The CDR3 loop spans 16 amino acids. Looked up from germline, CDR1 is SEHNR and CDR2 is FQNEAQ (reference sequence). The J segment lost 2 bases and the V segment lost 2 bases, leaving 6 bases of the junction unmatched. The whole variable domain, remainder taken from reference TRBV7-9 and TRBJ2-1, is DTGVSQNPRHKITKRGQNVTFRCDPISEHNRLYWYRQTLGQGPEFLTYFQNEAQLEKSRLLSDRFSAERPKGSFSTLEIQRTEQGDSAMYLCASSLRSGITYNEQFFGPGTRLTVL.

The chain employs TRBV5-1 and TRBJ1-2; the D gene is possibly TRBD1 (6 bases). Germline V gives CDR1 SGHRS, CDR2 YFSETQ. The CDR3 runs to 13 residues. V gave up 4 bases and J gave up 3 bases, with 10 bases separating them. The CDR3 protein is CASSGGADYGYTF. The CDR3 DNA reads as TGCGCCAGCAGCGGGGGCGCAGACTATGGCTACACCTTC.

In this sample, this clone turned up many times. The chain uses TRBV6-1 and TRBJ1-1, with D unresolved. Germline lookup yields CDR1 MNHNS and CDR2 SASEGT. The CDR3 is 12 amino acids. V shed 5 bases and J shed 7 bases, with 11 bases lying between them. The CDR3 coding sequence is TGTGCCAGCAGTTCTTGGGGAGGTGAAGCTTTCTTT. This translates into CASSSWGGEAFF.

V usage is TRBV5-1 and J usage is TRBJ2-1; 7 bases match TRBD2. The germline CDR1 and CDR2 sequences are SGHRS and YFSETQ. The V and J ends lost 3 bases and 9 bases, in that order; junction bases with no gene match: 3. CDR3 length equals 12 residues. The CDR3: CASSWEGTEQFF. The CDR3 bases are TGCGCCAGCAGCTGGGAGGGTACTGAGCAGTTCTTC. The variable domain in full, completed from reference TRBV5-1 and TRBJ2-1, reads KAGVTQTPRYLIKTRGQQVTLSCSPISGHRSVSWYQQTPGQGLQFLFEYFSETQRNKGNFPGRFSGRQFSNSRSEMNVSTLELGDSALYLCASSWEGTEQFFGPGTRLTVL.

This clone was seen a handful of times. The V call is TRBV15, the J call TRBJ1-4; TRBD1 might be the D (5 bases). This CDR3 spans 18 amino acids. The germline V and J ends were trimmed by 0 bases and 3 bases, with 17 bases remaining between them. The V gene's germline CDR1 is LNHNV and CDR2 YYDKDF (reference sequence). The CDR3 reads CATSRDIGAVVANEKLFF. The CDR3 region has the DNA TGTGCCACCAGCAGAGATATAGGGGCGGTGGTAGCTAATGAAAAACTGTTTTTT. Using reference TRBV15 and TRBJ1-4 for the parts outside the CDR3, the full variable domain is DAMVIQNPRYQVTQFGKPVTLSCSQTLNHNVMYWYQQKSSQAPKLLFHYYDKDFNNEADTPDNFQSRRPNTSFCFLDIRSPGLGDTAMYLCATSRDIGAVVANEKLFFGSGTQLSVL.

This chain uses TRBV30 with TRBJ1-5; 8 nucleotides align to TRBD1. CDR1 and CDR2 from the germline V gene are GTSNPN and SVGIG (reference sequence). Trimming cost V 6 bases and J 7 bases; bases outside gene matches: 8. The CDR3 runs to 13 residues. This CDR3 reads CACRGQGEQPQHF. DNA for the CDR3: TGTGCCTGCAGGGGGCAGGGGGAACAGCCCCAGCATTTT.

This clone occurred once. V and J are TRBV5-4 and TRBJ2-5; 12 bases agree with TRBD1. J gave up 3 bases and V 5 bases, and 8 bases lay outside the gene matches. The CDR3 extends over 16 amino acids. Germline V gene lookup returns CDR1 SGHNT and CDR2 YYREEE (reference sequence). The CDR3 here is CASSPGTGGLEETQYF. Written as DNA, the CDR3 is TGTGCCAGCAGTCCCGGGACAGGGGGCCTCGAAGAGACCCAGTACTTC.

This clone was counted between two and nine times. The same CDR3 is also encoded by other DNA sequences in this sample. The chain has TRBV27 and TRBJ2-7; D is unclear. V lost 4 bases and J lost 3, with 4 bases in between. Germline values: CDR1 MNHEY, CDR2 SMNVEV (reference sequence). The CDR3 length is 11 residues. Here the CDR3 reads CASSSGYEQYF. DNA of the CDR3: TGTGCCAGCAGTTCCGGCTACGAGCAGTACTTC.

The CDR3 DNA sequence: TGCAGCGGGCGGGACAGCCATACAGATACGCAGTATTTT. Translated, it gives CSGRDSHTDTQYF. The V and J genes are TRBV29-1 and TRBJ2-3, with D maybe TRBD1 (7 bases). Germline V gene lookup returns CDR1 SQVTM and CDR2 ANQGSEA. Trimming cost V 7 bases and J 3 bases, with 14 bases left between them. The CDR3 has 13 amino acids.

The chain couples TRBV29-1 to TRBJ1-2; no clear D. Deletions cut 7 bases from V and 1 base from J, with 10 bases between. The germline V gene encodes CDR1 SQVTM and CDR2 ANQGSEA. There are 12 residues in the CDR3. As DNA, the CDR3 is TGCAGCGCAGTCCGGGATAACTATGGCTACACCTTC. As protein: CSAVRDNYGYTF.

As regards this clone: Mismatch with germline at one junction end may stem from a read error. The chain links TRBV6-5 to TRBJ2-5; TRBD2 matches at 15 bases. Germline V gives CDR1 MNHEY, CDR2 SVGAGI. The CDR3 is 14 residues long. The CDR3 reads CASTPGLAGGGRHF. The DNA of the CDR3 is TGTGCCAGCACCCCAGGACTAGCGGGAGGGGGCAGACACTTC.

V gene TRBV15 combines with J gene TRBJ2-7; 8 bases line up with TRBD1. Per germline, CDR1 LNHNV and CDR2 YYDKDF (reference sequence). CDR3 size: 15 residues. The J segment lost 1 base and the V segment lost 3 bases, leaving 5 bases of the junction unmatched. CDR3 residues: CATSSDRGSSYEQYF. The CDR3 nucleotides are TGTGCCACCAGCAGCGACAGGGGTAGTTCCTACGAGCAGTACTTC.

The V call is TRBV2, the J call TRBJ2-1; D is perhaps TRBD2 (6 bases). This CDR3 region has 17 residues. Germline V lookup: CDR1 SNHLY, CDR2 FYNNEI. The V gene lost 2 bases and the J gene lost 0 bases, with 14 bases spanning the gap. The CDR3 is CASSEPGEVSSYNEQFF. CDR3 DNA: TGTGCCAGCAGTGAACCGGGGGAGGTGAGCTCCTACAATGAGCAGTTCTTC.

The rearrangement uses TRBV27 and TRBJ1-1; 8 bases align to TRBD1. Germline CDR1 is MNHEY and CDR2 is SMNVEV (reference sequence). V shed 5 bases and J 5 bases; nucleotides not matched to a gene: 10. This CDR3 region has 15 residues. The CDR3 protein is CASSVDRGASTEAFF. DNA of the CDR3: TGTGCCAGCAGTGTCGACAGGGGCGCAAGTACTGAAGCTTTCTTT.

V gene TRBV15 combines with J gene TRBJ2-4; possibly TRBD2 for D (5 bases). The CDR3 has 15 amino acids. V lost 5 bases, J lost 0 bases, and 11 bases lay in between. The germline V gene encodes CDR1 LNHNV and CDR2 YYDKDF (reference sequence). DNA of the CDR3: TGTGCCACCAGCTATGGCGGGCTAGCCAAAAACATTCAGTACTTC. Its protein product is CATSYGGLAKNIQYF.

The V gene is TRBV12-5, the J gene TRBJ2-7; TRBD2 is a possible D gene (7 bases). The V end lost 11 bases, the J end lost 6 bases, and 23 bases lay between the germline ends. The CDR3 has 14 amino acids. Germline V gene lookup returns CDR1 LGHNT and CDR2 FRNRAP. As DNA, the CDR3 is TGTGCTGGGGAGGGACACTCCATCTTCGGCGAGCAGTACTTC. Amino acids: CAGEGHSIFGEQYF.

The chain employs TRBV13 and TRBJ2-1, with TRBD2 identical over 11 bases. Trimming took 5 bases from V and 0 from J; bases not matched to a gene: 3. CDR3 length: 16 amino acids. Looked up from germline, CDR1 is PRHDT and CDR2 is FYEKMQ (reference sequence). CDR3 DNA: TGTGCCAGCAGCCATACTAGCGGGAGCTCCTACAATGAGCAGTTCTTC. Its protein is CASSHTSGSSYNEQFF.

This clone was detected only once. V gene TRBV5-4 combines with J gene TRBJ2-2; no clear D. Germline V lookup: CDR1 SGHNT, CDR2 YYREEE (reference sequence). The CDR3 runs 13 residues. V was cut by 0 bases and J by 7 bases, with 7 bases left in between. CDR3 residues: CASSLAVDGELFF. In DNA form, the CDR3 reads TGTGCCAGCAGCTTGGCGGTCGACGGGGAGCTGTTTTTT.

The chain is built from TRBV15 and TRBJ1-2; D perhaps matches TRBD1 (6 bases). Germline V gene lookup returns CDR1 LNHNV and CDR2 YYDKDF (reference sequence). The CDR3 is 13 residues long. The V gene lost 6 bases and the J gene lost 3 bases, with 11 bases spanning the gap. CDR3 protein: CATRDSIHYGYTF. The DNA for the CDR3 is TGTGCCACCAGGGACAGCATTCACTATGGCTACACCTTC.